This entry concerns a single T cell receptor (beta chain). Antigen unknown. TCRdb analysed the 5' RACE reads with MiXCR anew, one entry per CDR3 protein. The data contain 130,000 to 150,000 distinct CDR3 sequences, 3.5% of them seen just once; the ten biggest clones take up 7% to 10%. The CDR3 is 14 amino acids. The V end lost 4 bases, the J end lost 3 bases, and 9 bases lay between the germline ends. The germline V gene has CDR1 KGHSH and CDR2 LQKENI. The record originates from a study of identical twins. General observations from the study: Beta clonotypes that were abundant in cord blood contained fewer insertions, a pattern absent from memory repertoires.

The chain recombines TRBV18 with TRBJ1-4, with a weak D call TRBD1 (5 bases). Sequencing input: memory T cells sorted from blood. The receptor was isolated from a man aged 18-30 years in good health. Here the CDR3 DNA reads TGTGCCAGCTCACGGGACGGATCTAATGAAAAACTGTTTTTT. Protein: CASSRDGSNEKLFF.